This is a list of T cell receptor beta chains from one sample in a study of blood T cell repertoires in COVID-19. The table came from immunoSEQ multiplex PCR; TCRdb's copy has only in-frame clones and leaves some out. The sample includes over 70,000 clones, 75% to 90% seen only once; the top ten take under 25%. Material: peripheral blood. All receptors come from a woman over 75 with acute or convalescent COVID-19. Each CDR3 is given with its conserved first and last residue. The D gene is left open where the match is weak. A row's size may be missing; if present it is once, few, many or a size class.

j_call	d_call	v_call	clone_size	cdr3_aa	cdr3_nt
TRBJ2-1	TRBD2	TRBV11-1	-	CATGTSAVRSYNEQFF	TGTGCCACCGGGACTAGCGCCGTGCGCTCCTACAATGAGCAGTTCTTC
TRBJ1-1	-	TRBV2	-	CASRGEPNTEAFF	TGTGCCAGCAGAGGAGAACCGAACACTGAAGCTTTCTTT
TRBJ2-1	-	TRBV7-2	-	CASSLVSRGSPTDNEQFF	TGTGCCAGCAGCTTAGTAAGTAGGGGGTCCCCAACCGACAATGAGCAGTTCTTC
TRBJ1-1	-	TRBV2	-	CAINFLGAGTEAFF	TGTGCCATAAACTTCCTGGGAGCCGGCACTGAAGCTTTCTTT
TRBJ2-5	TRBD2	TRBV5-1	-	CASSPGLAVTQETQYF	TGCGCCAGCAGCCCTGGGCTAGCGGTTACACAAGAGACCCAGTACTTC
TRBJ2-7	-	TRBV30	-	CAWSRGSDYEQYF	TGTGCCTGGAGCCGCGGTAGCGACTACGAGCAGTACTTC
TRBJ2-1	TRBD1	TRBV5-1	once	CASSLLAGGNEQFF	TGCGCCAGCAGCTTGTTGGCAGGGGGCAATGAGCAGTTCTTC
TRBJ2-7	-	TRBV28	-	CASSFGPREQYF	TGTGCCAGCAGTTTTGGCCCCCGCGAGCAGTACTTC
TRBJ2-7	TRBD2	TRBV11-1	-	CASSQRLAGPYEQYF	TGTGCCAGCAGCCAGCGGCTAGCGGGACCCTACGAGCAGTACTTC
TRBJ2-7	TRBD1	TRBV5-4	-	CASSFDRVYEQYF	TGTGCCAGCAGTTTTGACAGGGTGTACGAGCAGTACTTC
TRBJ2-6	-	TRBV9	-	CASSVAGSGANVLTF	TGTGCCAGCAGCGTAGCAGGATCTGGGGCCAACGTCCTGACTTTC
TRBJ1-3	TRBD1	TRBV5-4	-	CASRPEGANTIYF	TGTGCCAGCAGACCCGAGGGGGCAAACACCATATATTTT
TRBJ2-7	-	TRBV4-2	-	CASSQDEALALSYEQYF	TGTGCCAGCAGCCAAGATGAAGCCCTAGCGCTCTCCTACGAGCAGTACTTC
TRBJ1-1	TRBD1	TRBV6-5	-	CASSIPGQGVAFF	TGTGCCAGCAGCATACCCGGACAGGGGGTAGCTTTCTTT